These 23 T cell receptor beta chains share one sample of origin, sequenced in a study of blood T cell repertoires in COVID-19. Profiling relied on immunoSEQ multiplex PCR, and the TCRdb table lists in-frame clones only, not all of them. The sample consists of 250,000 to 300,000 clones, 88% of them appearing once. Sequenced: peripheral blood. The receptors were gathered from a woman in her 30s with COVID-19, enrolled during active disease.

The J gene is TRBJ1-6, the V gene TRBV30; 9 bases are a match to TRBD1. CDR1 and CDR2 (germline): GTSNPN, SVGIG (reference sequence). The length of the CDR3 is 15 residues. The V and J ends lost 4 bases and 9 bases, in that order; junction bases with no gene match: 10. The CDR3 coding sequence is TGTGCCTGGACGGAATCCGGGACAGGGCCTTCACCCCTCCACTTT. It encodes CAWTESGTGPSPLHF.

This chain links TRBV6-5 with TRBJ1-1; a possible D gene is TRBD1 (5 bases). Germline V gene data show CDR1 as MNHEY and CDR2 as SVGAGI. V lost 1 base to trimming and J lost 3 bases, with 9 bases between them. This CDR3 is built from 14 residues. The CDR3 loop is CASSYLTDYTEAFF. The CDR3 DNA is TGTGCCAGCAGTTACTTGACAGATTACACTGAAGCTTTCTTT.

The chain has TRBV27 and TRBJ1-6; no definite D call. The V end lost 2 bases, the J end lost 6 bases, and 8 bases lay between the germline ends. This CDR3 has 14 residues. CDR1 is MNHEY and CDR2 is SMNVEV in the germline V gene (reference sequence). CDR3 bases: TGTGCCAGCAGTTTAGGCGGCAGTAATTCACCCCTCCACTTT. Translation gives CASSLGGSNSPLHF.

The J gene is TRBJ2-1, the V gene TRBV11-3; TRBD1 is a possible D gene (5 bases). Germline assignment: CDR1 SGHNT and CDR2 YENEEA. V dropped 2 bases and J dropped 10 bases, with 12 bases sitting between them. The CDR3 is 13 amino acids. CDR3 in DNA: TGTGCCAGCAGCTTACAAAAGTCAGGGGAGCAGTTCTTC. Its protein product is CASSLQKSGEQFF.

The chain has TRBV11-2 and TRBJ1-3; D is perhaps TRBD1 (5 bases). Germline V gives CDR1 SGHAT, CDR2 FQNNGV. Trimming pared 5 bases from V and 5 bases from J, leaving 22 bases between. This CDR3 contains 17 residues. The CDR3 DNA follows: TGTGCCAGCAGCGACCCCCGAGCGGGGGTAGGGAGAAACACCATATATTTT. This translates into CASSDPRAGVGRNTIYF.

The CDR3 DNA follows: TGTGCCAGCAGCGTAGTCCCCCGAGGAACATTGTTTTTT. Its protein is CASSVVPRGTLFF. The rearrangement uses TRBV9 and TRBJ2-2; D ambiguous. This CDR3 has 13 amino acids. Germline V gives CDR1 SGDLS, CDR2 YYNGEE. The V end lost 0 bases, the J end lost 15 bases, and 15 bases lay between the germline ends.

CDR3 bases: TGTGCCAGCAGCCCACAGGGAGGGGGGGGCTACACCTTC. Translation: CASSPQGGGGYTF. The chain combines TRBV6-6 with TRBJ1-2; D is perhaps TRBD1 (6 bases). The ends were cut back, 6 bases at V and 8 bases at J, with 16 bases in the middle. Germline CDR1 is MNHNY and CDR2 is SVGAGI (reference sequence). The CDR3 has 13 amino acids.

V usage is TRBV20-1 and J usage is TRBJ2-5; D not certain. The germline gives CDR1 DFQATT, CDR2 SNEGSKA (reference sequence). This CDR3 has 11 residues. Trimming left V 0 bases short and J 7 bases short, with 6 bases between. This CDR3 is CSARDRGTQYF. Written as DNA, the CDR3 is TGCAGTGCTAGAGATCGAGGGACCCAGTACTTC.

The chain joins TRBV6-5 to TRBJ2-5; weak D call: TRBD2 (5 bases). There are 15 residues in the CDR3. In germline, CDR1 is MNHEY, CDR2 SVGAGI. Trimming left V 4 bases short and J 5 bases short, with 17 bases between. This CDR3 is CASSSGRVPGETQYF. CDR3 DNA: TGTGCCAGCAGTTCTGGAAGGGTTCCGGGGGAGACCCAGTACTTC.

This chain joins TRBV9 and TRBJ1-2; D is perhaps TRBD1 (5 bases). There are 16 residues in the CDR3. The germline V gene has CDR1 SGDLS and CDR2 YYNGEE. The ends were cut back, 0 bases at V and 5 bases at J, with 17 bases in the middle. The CDR3 region has the DNA TGTGCCAGCAGCGTAGCCGGGACTGCGCGGGAGTATGGCTACACCTTC. This translates into CASSVAGTAREYGYTF.

The rearrangement joins TRBV29-1 to TRBJ2-7; 8 positions agree with TRBD2. The germline V gene encodes CDR1 SQVTM and CDR2 ANQGSEA. There are 12 residues in the CDR3. Trimming removed 6 bases from V and 2 bases from J; junction bases left unmatched: 3. CDR3 sequence (DNA): TGCAGCGTGGGGACTAGTGCCTACGAGCAGTACTTC. It yields the protein CSVGTSAYEQYF.

This chain connects TRBV28 to TRBJ1-2; 7 positions agree with TRBD1. The CDR3 has 16 residues. V lost 4 bases, J lost 4 bases, and 12 bases stayed unmatched. In germline, CDR1 is MDHEN, CDR2 SYDVKM. This chain's CDR3 is CASSYRDSRRVYGYTF. CDR3 nucleotide sequence: TGTGCCAGCAGTTATCGGGACAGCAGACGGGTCTATGGCTACACCTTC.

The rearrangement joins TRBV9 to TRBJ2-7; maybe TRBD2 (6 bases). The V gene lost 4 bases and the J gene lost 3 bases, with 11 bases spanning the gap. The CDR3 totals 13 residues. The germline CDR1 and CDR2 sequences are SGDLS and YYNGEE. This CDR3 reads CASSRDSHYEQYF. CDR3 sequence (DNA): TGTGCCAGCAGCCGGGACTCACACTACGAGCAGTACTTC.

The chain carries TRBV3-1 (or the pseudogene TRBV3-2) and TRBJ1-1; a weak D match, TRBD1 (6 bases). V was clipped by 1 base and J by 1 base, with 10 bases between them. The V gene's germline CDR1 is LGHDT and CDR2 YNNKEL (reference sequence). The CDR3 is made up of 15 amino acids. The CDR3 nucleotides read TGTGCCAGCAGCCAAGTAGCAGGGGCGAACACTGAAGCTTTCTTT. It encodes CASSQVAGANTEAFF.

This chain uses TRBV7-3 with TRBJ2-1, with 9 bases aligning to TRBD2. Germline V gene sequence: CDR1 SGHTA, CDR2 FQGTGA. The CDR3 sequence is 16 residues long. V was clipped by 2 bases and J by 6 bases; unmatched bases: 8. Here the CDR3 reads CASSLYAGGSGNEQFF. The DNA for the CDR3 is TGTGCCAGCAGCTTATATGCGGGAGGGAGTGGCAATGAGCAGTTCTTC. Full variable domain (remainder filled in from reference TRBV7-3 and TRBJ2-1): GAGVSQTPSNKVTEKGKYVELRCDPISGHTALYWYRQSLGQGPEFLIYFQGTGAADDSGLPNDRFFAVRPEGSVSTLKIQRTERGDSAVYLCASSLYAGGSGNEQFFGPGTRLTVL.

This clone appeared once. The chain has TRBV12-3 or TRBV12-4 and TRBJ2-7; D unresolved. Between the trimmed V and J ends, which lost 5 bases and 7 bases, there was a span of 12 bases. CDR3 length: 12 residues. The CDR3 sequence is CASSGLGKEQYF. In DNA, the CDR3 is TGTGCCAGCAGTGGCCTAGGAAAGGAGCAGTACTTC.

The chain carries TRBV11-2 and TRBJ1-4, with TRBD1 matching over 7 bases. Germline CDR1 is SGHAT and CDR2 is FQNNGV. The CDR3 runs 16 residues. The V and J ends lost 4 bases and 2 bases, in that order; junction bases with no gene match: 7. CDR3 sequence: CASSSIETGTNEKLFF. Here the CDR3 DNA reads TGTGCCAGCAGCTCAATTGAGACAGGGACTAATGAAAAACTGTTTTTT.

V and J are TRBV29-1 and TRBJ1-2; TRBD1 agrees at 8 bases. Trimming at V came to 7 bases and at J to 6 bases, leaving 10 bases not matched to a gene. The germline CDR1 and CDR2 sequences are SQVTM and ANQGSEA. The CDR3 runs to 13 residues. In nucleotides, the CDR3 is TGCAGCGGGAACACCGGGACAGGCGATGGCTACACCTTC. It translates to CSGNTGTGDGYTF. Based on the CDR3 plus reference TRBV29-1 and TRBJ1-2, the full variable domain is SAVISQKPSRDICQRGTSLTIQCQVDSQVTMMFWYRQQPGQSLTLIATANQGSEATYESGFVIDKFPISRPNLTFSTLTVSNMSPEDSSIYLCSGNTGTGDGYTFGSGTRLTVV.

Remarks on this clone: One junction end does not reproduce the germline sequence, and a read error may be involved. The CDR3 here is CASSQRPTEYEQHF. CDR3 DNA sequence: TGTGCCAGCAGCCAACGACCAACAGAGTACGAGCAGCACTTC. This chain links TRBV3-1 (or the pseudogene TRBV3-2) with TRBJ2-7; D is unresolved. Germline V gene sequence: CDR1 LGHDT, CDR2 YNNKEL (reference sequence). The CDR3 sequence is 14 residues long.

The rearrangement joins TRBV7-9 to TRBJ1-2; D not resolved. CDR3 length: 12 residues. The V end was cut by 5 bases, the J end by 8 bases, with 12 bases between. The V gene's germline CDR1 is SEHNR and CDR2 FQNEAQ (reference sequence). CDR3 in amino acids: CASSPRSGGYTF. CDR3 nucleotides: TGTGCCAGCAGCCCTCGAAGCGGCGGCTACACCTTC.

The gene calls are TRBV4-2 and TRBJ1-5, with a weak D call TRBD1 (5 bases). Germline CDR1 reads LGHNA; CDR2 reads YNFKEQ. Trimming shortened V by 1 base and J by 1 base, and 8 bases separated the two germline ends. The CDR3 is 15 amino acids. CDR3 loop: CASSQGGTSNQPQHF. For the CDR3, the DNA is TGTGCCAGCAGCCAAGGGGGCACGAGCAATCAGCCCCAGCATTTT.

The chain carries TRBV7-9 and TRBJ2-1, with 15 bases fitting TRBD2. This CDR3 contains 17 residues. The V gene end was trimmed by 6 bases and the J gene end by 9 bases; junction bases not matched to a gene: 12. Germline V lookup: CDR1 SEHNR, CDR2 FQNEAQ (reference sequence). The DNA of the CDR3 is TGTGCCAGCAGTTCCCCCCGGACTAGCGGGAGGGCCGTTGAGCAGTTCTTC. This codes for CASSSPRTSGRAVEQFF.

This rearrangement joins TRBV6-1 to TRBJ2-7; TRBD1 agrees at 9 bases. This CDR3 is 16 amino acids long. The trim removed 4 bases at V and 5 bases at J, leaving 12 bases unmatched. Germline V gene sequence: CDR1 MNHNS, CDR2 SASEGT. Here the CDR3 DNA reads TGTGCCAGCAGTGGGAACGCCGGGACAGGGTTCCACGAGCAGTACTTC. Translation: CASSGNAGTGFHEQYF.